The clone carrying this T cell receptor (beta chain) was seen a single time. The data belong to a study of T cell changes during pregnancy in multiple sclerosis. Germline assignment: CDR1 SGHNT and CDR2 YYREEE (reference sequence). The CDR3 extends over 17 amino acids. J lost 0 bases, V lost 3 bases, and 10 bases had no gene match. The repertoire was sequenced with immunoSEQ multiplex PCR; TCRdb's copy has only in-frame clones and lacks some. The repertoire holds fewer than 13,000 clones, with around 89% as singletons. The sequences come from CD8+ T cells from peripheral blood mononuclear cells, collected in the first trimester of pregnancy. The TCR sequence derives from a female donor in good health, enrolled as a control in a pregnancy study. The V gene is TRBV5-4, the J gene TRBJ1-1, with TRBD1 identical over 8 bases. The DNA for the CDR3 is TGTGCCAGCAGCTCGGACAGGGCATCCTACATGAACACTGAAGCTTTCTTT. It translates to CASSSDRASYMNTEAFF. Full variable domain (rest looked up from reference TRBV5-4 and TRBJ1-1): ETGVTQSPTHLIKTRGQQVTLRCSSQSGHNTVSWYQQALGQGPQFIFQYYREEENGRGNFPPRFSGLQFPNYSSELNVNALELDDSALYLCASSSDRASYMNTEAFFGQGTRLTVV.